The 18 T cell receptor beta chains listed next were all sequenced from one sample in a study of T cell responses to AZD1222 COVID-19 vaccine. Data came from immunoSEQ multiplex PCR; TCRdb stores just in-frame clones and leaves some out. The sample carries some 100,000 clones, about nine tenths recorded once. The sample was peripheral blood, taken on day 0 of AZD1222 vaccination. These receptors were collected from an adult in good health.

The chain couples TRBV5-1 to TRBJ1-1; 7 positions match TRBD1. V shed 2 bases, J shed 0 bases, and the junction held 1 base outside the gene matches. Germline V gives CDR1 SGHRS, CDR2 YFSETQ. The CDR3 covers 14 residues. CDR3 DNA: TGCGCCAGCAGCTTCCAGGGGGTGAACACTGAAGCTTTCTTT. It codes for CASSFQGVNTEAFF. The complete variable domain, with remaining parts taken from reference TRBV5-1 and TRBJ1-1, reads KAGVTQTPRYLIKTRGQQVTLSCSPISGHRSVSWYQQTPGQGLQFLFEYFSETQRNKGNFPGRFSGRQFSNSRSEMNVSTLELGDSALYLCASSFQGVNTEAFFGQGTRLTVV.

The chain uses TRBV19 and TRBJ1-5; no clear D gene. V lost 3 bases and J lost 3, with 12 bases in between. Germline-derived CDR1 and CDR2 are LNHDA and SQIVND (reference sequence). CDR3 length: 15 residues. The DNA of the CDR3 is TGTGCCAGTAGTATTCTGGTTTCGCTCAATCAGCCCCAGCATTTT. It translates to CASSILVSLNQPQHF.

The chain is built from TRBV5-6 and TRBJ2-7, with D possibly TRBD1 on 6 matching bases. CDR1 SGHDT and CDR2 YYEEEE come from the germline V gene. V was pared by 3 bases and J by 1 base, with 17 bases between. This CDR3 spans 16 amino acids. Here the CDR3 DNA reads TGTGCCAGCAGCTGGAGAGACAGGTCGCATTCCTACGAGCAGTACTTC. Its protein product is CASSWRDRSHSYEQYF.

This clone was seen only a few times. The J gene is TRBJ2-5, the V gene TRBV7-7; D call uncertain. Trimming removed 4 bases at V and 2 bases at J, with 14 bases between. The CDR3 has 15 amino acids. Germline loops: CDR1 SSHAT, CDR2 FNYEAQ (reference sequence). CDR3 residues: CASSSGSPFQETQYF. CDR3 sequence (DNA): TGTGCCAGCAGCTCAGGCTCCCCGTTTCAAGAGACCCAGTACTTC.

The chain links TRBV7-3 to TRBJ1-1; D is ambiguous. There are 13 residues in the CDR3. The germline CDR1 and CDR2 sequences are SGHTA and FQGTGA. Trimming took 5 bases from V and 6 from J, leaving 13 bases between them. The CDR3 protein is CASSPTRLAEAFF. CDR3 bases: TGTGCCAGCAGCCCTACGCGATTGGCTGAAGCTTTCTTT.

This chain links TRBV2 with TRBJ1-4; D is unresolved. The CDR3 runs to 12 residues. Trimming shortened V by 6 bases and J by 7 bases, and 9 bases separated the two germline ends. Germline lookup yields CDR1 SNHLY and CDR2 FYNNEI. In DNA, the CDR3 is TGTGCCAGCAGGGATGTCGGTGAAAAACTGTTTTTT. The encoded protein is CASRDVGEKLFF.

CDR3 region: CASSDTKGQSGYTF. The CDR3 DNA follows: TGTGCCAGCTCGGATACTAAGGGGCAAAGCGGCTACACCTTC. This chain joins TRBV18 and TRBJ1-2; D might be TRBD1 (5 bases). Germline V CDR1 and CDR2: KGHSH, LQKENI. The CDR3 is made up of 14 amino acids. Trimming left V 6 bases short and J 8 bases short, with 19 bases between.

This sequence joins TRBV2 and TRBJ1-4; weak D call: TRBD1 (6 bases). Germline lookup yields CDR1 SNHLY and CDR2 FYNNEI. This CDR3 has 15 residues. Trimming took off 6 bases at V and 3 bases at J, with 14 bases between the two ends. The CDR3 DNA is TGTGCCAGCAGCGAACAAGGGGGTCCTAATGAAAAACTGTTTTTT. It specifies CASSEQGGPNEKLFF.

The rearrangement uses TRBV3-1 (or the pseudogene TRBV3-2) and TRBJ1-2, with a possible D match to TRBD1 (6 bases). Trimming pared 5 bases from V and 4 bases from J, leaving 17 bases between. Per germline, CDR1 LGHDT and CDR2 YNNKEL (reference sequence). CDR3 length equals 15 residues. The CDR3 nucleotides are TGTGCCAGCAGCTCCAACAGGGACGGCAGCTATGGCTACACCTTC. This encodes CASSSNRDGSYGYTF.

This clone was recorded only once. The chain recombines TRBV5-4 with TRBJ1-1, with TRBD1 as a possible D gene (5 bases). Trimming took off 4 bases at V and 1 base at J, with 11 bases between the two ends. CDR1 SGHNT and CDR2 YYREEE come from the germline V gene (reference sequence). The CDR3 spans 14 residues. The CDR3 is CASSIRGANTEAFF. CDR3 DNA: TGTGCCAGCAGCATCCGGGGCGCGAACACTGAAGCTTTCTTT.

A few counts support this clone. The rearrangement joins TRBV3-1 (or the pseudogene TRBV3-2) to TRBJ2-7; 11 bases match TRBD2. Per the germline V gene, CDR1 is LGHDT and CDR2 is YNNKEL (reference sequence). The CDR3 covers 14 residues. With 5 bases clipped from V and 5 bases from J, the junction kept 5 bases outside the gene matches. CDR3 region: CASSLLAGANEQYF. CDR3 DNA sequence: TGTGCCAGCAGCTTACTAGCGGGGGCCAACGAGCAGTACTTC.

CDR3 sequence (DNA): TGCGCCAGCAGCTTGGTTTCCGGTGGGTTAGACGACAATGAGCAGTTCTTC. Translated: CASSLVSGGLDDNEQFF. The gene calls are TRBV5-1 and TRBJ2-1; no reliable D call. The CDR3 runs to 17 residues. CDR1 is SGHRS and CDR2 is YFSETQ in the germline V gene. V was pared by 0 bases and J by 5 bases, with 18 bases between.

V usage is TRBV12-3 or TRBV12-4 and J usage is TRBJ1-5, with D hard to call. V lost 4 bases, J lost 5 bases, and 6 bases lay in between. CDR3 length: 12 residues. The CDR3 nucleotides read TGTGCCAGCAGTTACTTGCATCAGCCCCAGCATTTT. As protein: CASSYLHQPQHF.

This chain joins TRBV6-2 or TRBV6-3 and TRBJ1-6, with TRBD1 matching over 10 bases. V lost 0 bases and J lost 9; bases outside the gene matches: 2. Looked up from germline, CDR1 is MNHEY and CDR2 is SVGEGT. This CDR3 has 15 amino acids. CDR3 coding DNA: TGTGCCAGCAGTTACTCCGGGACAGGGGCTTCACCCCTCCACTTT. Protein product: CASSYSGTGASPLHF.

This clone showed up just once. V is TRBV29-1 and J is TRBJ2-3; 9 bases are a match to TRBD1. CDR1 and CDR2 from the germline V gene are SQVTM and ANQGSEA. V shed 8 bases, J shed 4 bases, and the junction held 10 bases outside the gene matches. This CDR3 has 14 amino acids. CDR3 amino acids: CSSLSDRGPDTQYF. CDR3 DNA: TGCAGCTCCCTTTCGGACAGGGGCCCAGATACGCAGTATTTT.

This sequence joins TRBV28 and TRBJ1-5; 8 nucleotides align to TRBD1. The trim removed 6 bases at V and 5 bases at J, leaving 6 bases unmatched. This CDR3 region has 14 residues. CDR1 and CDR2 (germline): MDHEN, SYDVKM. CDR3 coding DNA: TGTGCCAGCAGACCGACAGGGGCACATCAGCCCCAGCATTTT. This sequence encodes CASRPTGAHQPQHF.

The chain recombines TRBV6-6 with TRBJ2-7; a weak D match, TRBD2 (6 bases). Germline lookup yields CDR1 MNHNY and CDR2 SVGAGI (reference sequence). The CDR3 has 14 residues. V shed 7 bases and J shed 3 bases, with 16 bases lying between them. The CDR3 reads CASKPAAGSYEQYF. DNA for the CDR3: TGTGCCAGCAAACCCGCGGCCGGGAGCTACGAGCAGTACTTC.

This clone has only one observation. The J gene is TRBJ2-7, the V gene TRBV13, with no clear D. The V gene lost 5 bases and the J gene lost 3 bases, with 8 bases spanning the gap. Germline V gene sequence: CDR1 PRHDT, CDR2 FYEKMQ (reference sequence). The CDR3 is 12 residues long. The CDR3 spells CASSQQNYEQYF. The CDR3 DNA is TGTGCCAGCAGCCAACAGAACTACGAGCAGTACTTC.